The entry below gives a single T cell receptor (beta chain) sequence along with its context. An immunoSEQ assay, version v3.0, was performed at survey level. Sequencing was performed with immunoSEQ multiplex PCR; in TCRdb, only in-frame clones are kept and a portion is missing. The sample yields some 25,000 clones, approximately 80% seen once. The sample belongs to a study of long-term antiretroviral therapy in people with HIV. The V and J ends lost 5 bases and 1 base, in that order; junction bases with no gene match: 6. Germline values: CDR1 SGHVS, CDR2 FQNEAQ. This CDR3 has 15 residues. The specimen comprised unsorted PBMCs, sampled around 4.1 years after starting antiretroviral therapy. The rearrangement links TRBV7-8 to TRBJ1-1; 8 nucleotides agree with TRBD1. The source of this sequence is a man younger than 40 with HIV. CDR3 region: CASSRAGTGNTEAFF. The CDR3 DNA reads TGTGCCAGCAGCCGAGCCGGGACAGGGAACACTGAAGCTTTCTTT.